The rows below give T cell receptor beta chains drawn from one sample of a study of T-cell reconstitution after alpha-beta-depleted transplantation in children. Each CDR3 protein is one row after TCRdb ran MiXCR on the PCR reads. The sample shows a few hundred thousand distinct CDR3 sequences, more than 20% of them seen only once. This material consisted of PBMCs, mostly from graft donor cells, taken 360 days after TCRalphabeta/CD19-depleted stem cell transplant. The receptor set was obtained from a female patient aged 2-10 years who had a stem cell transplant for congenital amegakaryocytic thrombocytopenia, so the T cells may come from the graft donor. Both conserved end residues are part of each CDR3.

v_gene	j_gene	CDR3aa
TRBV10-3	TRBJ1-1	CAISESTGFLEAFF
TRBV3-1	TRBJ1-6	CASSWRQGENNSPLHF
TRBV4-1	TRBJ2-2	CASSQAKTGVGGELFF
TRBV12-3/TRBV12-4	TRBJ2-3	CASRPNTSGVRDTQYF
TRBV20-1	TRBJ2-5	CSASSTEETQYF
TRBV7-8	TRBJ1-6	CASSLGAQGGYNSPLHF
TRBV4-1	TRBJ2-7	CASRQDPSGGSYEQYF
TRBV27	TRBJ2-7	CASSLMGRSLHEQYF
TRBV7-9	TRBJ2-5	CASSLLGGGETQYF
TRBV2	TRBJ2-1	CASSAEGYNEQFF
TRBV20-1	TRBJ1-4	CSAEGGQTSTNEKLFF
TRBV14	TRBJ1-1	CASSPTLLKGTEAFF
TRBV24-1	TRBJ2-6	CATSDGASGANVLTF
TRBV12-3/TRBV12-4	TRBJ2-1	CASRPGTSGSRGWDEQFF
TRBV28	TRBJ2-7	CASSLPRTSSYEQYF
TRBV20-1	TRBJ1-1	CSARSTRDTEAFF
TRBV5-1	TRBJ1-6	CASAGTGNSPLHF
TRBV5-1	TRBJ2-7	CASSLAMPSGVLYEQYF
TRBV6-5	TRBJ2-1	CASSYGPAENEQFF
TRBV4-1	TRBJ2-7	CASSQVAGGAYEQYF
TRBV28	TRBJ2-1	CASSIVFGSSYNEQFF
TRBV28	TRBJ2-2	CATRSFANTGELFF
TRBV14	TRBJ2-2	CASSPKWTGELFF
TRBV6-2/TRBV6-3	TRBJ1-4	CASTPGHRFNEKLFF
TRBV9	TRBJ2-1	CASNRGLAEPKEQFF
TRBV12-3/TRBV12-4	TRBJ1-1	CASSSRQWNTEAFF
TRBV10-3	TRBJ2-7	CATSEPGLQYF
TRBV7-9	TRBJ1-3	CASSLSGFPGNTIYF
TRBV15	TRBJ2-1	CATSPGTRYNEQFF
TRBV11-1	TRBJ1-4	CASSFGADREKLFF
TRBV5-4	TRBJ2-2	CASSRARTRAWELFF
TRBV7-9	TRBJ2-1	CASSPALASEQFF
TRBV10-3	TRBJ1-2	CAISEGSQANYGYTF
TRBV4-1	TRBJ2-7	CASSQVWAPSYEQYF
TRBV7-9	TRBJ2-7	CASSFGGVLTYEQYF
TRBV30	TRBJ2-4	CAWSVGRSDIQYF
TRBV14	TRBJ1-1	CASSAAMNTEAFF
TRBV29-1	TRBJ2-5	CSVEWGLDETQYF
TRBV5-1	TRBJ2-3	CASSFPGGTDTQYF
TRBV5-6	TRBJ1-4	CASRKTGTGLEKLFF
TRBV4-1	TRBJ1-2	CASSQVGAQGYTF
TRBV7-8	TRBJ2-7	CASSFRGLAVHEQYF
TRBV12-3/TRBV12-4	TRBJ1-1	CASSLVSAAEAFF
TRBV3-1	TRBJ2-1	CASSQVGRDEQFF
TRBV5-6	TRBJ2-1	CASSLVIEDEQFF
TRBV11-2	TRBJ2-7	CASSLKPLGATKRPEQYF
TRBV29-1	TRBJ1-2	CSVVRFTENYGYTF
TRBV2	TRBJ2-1	CAGLQSGGNEQFF
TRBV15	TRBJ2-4	CATSRDSLRREAKNIQYF
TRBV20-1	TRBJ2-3	CSATTSGASTDTQYF
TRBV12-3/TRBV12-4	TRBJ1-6	CASSPGPVRNSPLHF